This T cell receptor beta chain was identified during a study of response to subunit inactivated influenza vaccine. Study observations and caveats: Each seasonal flu vaccination may recruit only limited new T cells, authors suggested.

TCRdb used MiXCR to reprocess the RT-PCR reads, holding one entry per CDR3 protein. Counted here are around 190,000 distinct CDR3 sequences, around 9.2% occurring once; the ten biggest clones make up approximately 10%. Comments on this clonotype: Its matching antigen is unknown.

Germline CDR1 SNHLY, CDR2 FYNNEI. The V gene lost 6 bases and the J gene lost 2 bases, with 11 bases spanning the gap. The CDR3 loop spans 13 amino acids. The source of this sequence is a man in his forties or fifties who received an inactivated influenza vaccine. This specimen was non-naive T cells sorted from PBMCs, taken on the day of vaccination. The V gene is TRBV2, the J gene TRBJ2-7, with D uncertain. The CDR3 DNA follows: TGTGCCAGCAGCCCGGGTCAGACCTACGAGCAGTACTTC. It encodes CASSPGQTYEQYF.